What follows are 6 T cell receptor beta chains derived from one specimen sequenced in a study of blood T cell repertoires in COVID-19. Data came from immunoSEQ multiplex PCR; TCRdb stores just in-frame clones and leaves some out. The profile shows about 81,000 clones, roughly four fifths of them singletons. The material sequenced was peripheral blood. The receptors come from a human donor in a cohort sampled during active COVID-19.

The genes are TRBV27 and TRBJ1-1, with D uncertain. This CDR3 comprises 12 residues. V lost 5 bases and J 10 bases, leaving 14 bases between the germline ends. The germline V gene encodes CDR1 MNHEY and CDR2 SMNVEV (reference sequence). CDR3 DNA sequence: TGTGCCAGCAGTGGGCACTTCGACGGAGCTTTCTTT. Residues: CASSGHFDGAFF.

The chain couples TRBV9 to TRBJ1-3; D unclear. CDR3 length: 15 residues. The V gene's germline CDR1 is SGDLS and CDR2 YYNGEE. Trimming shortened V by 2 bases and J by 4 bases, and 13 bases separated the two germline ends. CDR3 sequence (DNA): TGTGCCAGCAGCGTCGGTCGCCGGGGAGGAAACACCATATATTTT. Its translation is CASSVGRRGGNTIYF.

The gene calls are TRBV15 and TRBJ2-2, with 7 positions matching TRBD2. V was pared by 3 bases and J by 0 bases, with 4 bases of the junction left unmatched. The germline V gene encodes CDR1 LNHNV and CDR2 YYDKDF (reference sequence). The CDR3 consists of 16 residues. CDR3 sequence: CATSREAGANTGELFF. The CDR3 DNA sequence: TGTGCCACCAGCAGGGAGGCGGGAGCGAACACCGGGGAGCTGTTTTTT.

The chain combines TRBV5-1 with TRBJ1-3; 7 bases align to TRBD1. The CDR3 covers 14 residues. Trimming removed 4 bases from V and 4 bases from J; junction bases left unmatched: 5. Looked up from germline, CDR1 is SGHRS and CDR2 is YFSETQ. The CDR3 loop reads CASSPGGQGNTIYF. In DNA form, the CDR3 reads TGCGCCAGCAGCCCCGGGGGACAGGGAAACACCATATATTTT.

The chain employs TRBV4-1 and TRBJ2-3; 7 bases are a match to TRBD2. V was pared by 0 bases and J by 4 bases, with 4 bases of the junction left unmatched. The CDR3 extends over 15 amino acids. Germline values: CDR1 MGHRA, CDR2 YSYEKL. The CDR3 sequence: CASSQEGSGPDTQYF. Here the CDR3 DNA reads TGCGCCAGCAGCCAAGAGGGTAGCGGGCCAGATACGCAGTATTTT.

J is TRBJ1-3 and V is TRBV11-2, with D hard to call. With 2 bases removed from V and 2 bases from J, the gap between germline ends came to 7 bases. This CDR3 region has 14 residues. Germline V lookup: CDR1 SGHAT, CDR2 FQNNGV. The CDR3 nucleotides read TGTGCCAGCAGCTTACAGTTAACTGGAAACACCATATATTTT. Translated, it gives CASSLQLTGNTIYF.